The next 27 T cell receptor beta chains were all read from a single sample in a study of identical twins. MiXCR was run by TCRdb on the 5' RACE reads, yielding one entry per CDR3 protein. The table includes over 600,000 distinct CDR3 sequences, about 20% detected once. The sample was also linked to a second study, of T cells expressing NK-cell markers.

Sequenced material: PBMCs. The origin of the receptors is a young woman in good health.

V gene TRBV9 combines with J gene TRBJ2-1; D is unresolved. Germline CDR1 is SGDLS and CDR2 is YYNGEE. The germline V and J ends were trimmed by 4 bases and 10 bases, with 21 bases remaining between them. The CDR3 is 15 amino acids. In nucleotides, the CDR3 is TGTGCCAGCAGCCCCCGAGATCCCGGGTACGAGGAGCAGTTCTTC. Translation gives CASSPRDPGYEEQFF.

The chain combines TRBV7-2 with TRBJ1-2, with 7 bases that match TRBD1. The CDR3 has 16 amino acids. Germline loops: CDR1 SGHTA, CDR2 FQGNSA. The V gene end was trimmed by 3 bases and the J gene end by 3 bases; junction bases not matched to a gene: 10. The chain's CDR3 is CASSFQRAGTDYGYTF. CDR3 coding DNA: TGTGCCAGCAGCTTCCAGCGAGCCGGGACAGACTATGGCTACACCTTC. Filled out from reference TRBV7-2 and TRBJ1-2, the complete variable domain reads GAGVSQSPSNKVTEKGKDVELRCDPISGHTALYWYRQSLGQGLEFLIYFQGNSAPDKSGLPSDRFSAERTGGSVSTLTIQRTQQEDSAVYLCASSFQRAGTDYGYTFGSGTRLTVV.

In its sample, this clonotype was seen many times. The V and J genes are TRBV27 and TRBJ2-7; perhaps TRBD2 as D (6 bases). The V end lost 5 bases, the J end lost 2 bases, and 16 bases lay between the germline ends. This CDR3 has 15 amino acids. The germline V gene encodes CDR1 MNHEY and CDR2 SMNVEV (reference sequence). Here the CDR3 DNA reads TGTGCCAGCAGTCACGGGGCTAGCGTTACCTACGAGCAGTACTTC. Translated, it gives CASSHGASVTYEQYF.

Only a few counts were recorded for this clonotype. The J gene is TRBJ1-1, the V gene TRBV7-6, with TRBD1 as a possible D gene (6 bases). Germline loops: CDR1 SGHVS, CDR2 FNYEAQ. V lost 5 bases and J lost 6, with 16 bases in between. The CDR3 extends over 14 amino acids. The CDR3 here is CASSRGHLSPEAFF. The CDR3 DNA is TGTGCCAGCAGCCGGGGACATCTGAGTCCTGAAGCTTTCTTT.

The table lists this clonotype with a count of one. One base away lies a much larger clone, so this may be a sequencing read error. This chain links TRBV29-1 with TRBJ2-3; D gene uncertain. CDR3 length: 14 residues. Germline V gene data show CDR1 as SQVTM and CDR2 as ANQGSEA. CDR3: CNVERSVSTDTQYF. CDR3 DNA: TGCAACGTTGAAAGGAGTGTTAGCACAGATACGCAGTATTTT.

The chain combines TRBV7-2 with TRBJ2-5; 8 bases fit TRBD2. The CDR3 sequence is 15 residues long. Germline assignment: CDR1 SGHTA and CDR2 FQGNSA. Trimming cost V 5 bases and J 5 bases; bases outside gene matches: 10. The CDR3 loop is CASSRLGGGRETQYF. As DNA, the CDR3 is TGTGCCAGCAGCCGTCTCGGGGGCGGGAGGGAGACCCAGTACTTC.

The V and J genes are TRBV7-2 and TRBJ2-7; 7 bases agree with TRBD1. V gave up 6 bases and J gave up 2 bases; unmatched junction bases: 13. The germline V gene encodes CDR1 SGHTA and CDR2 FQGNSA. The CDR3 spans 16 residues. CDR3: CASSPTGVGQPYEQYF. Written as DNA, the CDR3 is TGTGCCAGCAGTCCAACAGGGGTGGGGCAACCCTACGAGCAGTACTTC. The full variable domain, in which reference TRBV7-2 and TRBJ2-7 provide the parts outside the CDR3, is GAGVSQSPSNKVTEKGKDVELRCDPISGHTALYWYRQSLGQGLEFLIYFQGNSAPDKSGLPSDRFSAERTGGSVSTLTIQRTQQEDSAVYLCASSPTGVGQPYEQYFGPGTRLTVT.

A few counts support this clonotype. This chain links TRBV12-3 or TRBV12-4 with TRBJ1-1; 9 bases align to TRBD1. V lost 7 bases, J lost 14 bases, and 8 bases stayed unmatched. This CDR3 spans 11 amino acids. The CDR3 region has the DNA TGTGCCAGCACAGGACAGGGGAAGATATTCTTT. It specifies CASTGQGKIFF.

The chain is built from TRBV30 and TRBJ1-2; D remains ambiguous. The V end lost 5 bases, the J end lost 1 base, and 5 bases lay between the germline ends. The CDR3 has 11 amino acids. CDR1 is GTSNPN, CDR2 SVGIG, per germline (reference sequence). The CDR3 loop is CAWDLNYGYTF. The CDR3, as DNA: TGTGCCTGGGACCTTAACTATGGCTACACCTTC.

Only a few counts were recorded for this clonotype. The J gene is TRBJ2-7, the V gene TRBV6-5; D could derive from TRBD1 or TRBD2 (5 bases each). CDR1 and CDR2 from the germline V gene are MNHEY and SVGAGI. Trimming shortened V by 4 bases and J by 5 bases, and 12 bases separated the two germline ends. This CDR3 contains 13 residues. This CDR3 reads CASSFTGTHEQYF. The CDR3 nucleotides are TGTGCCAGCAGTTTTACCGGGACCCACGAGCAGTACTTC.

This clonotype came up a few times. The rearrangement links TRBV4-3 to TRBJ2-1, with D uncertain. Trimming cost V 3 bases and J 6 bases, with 18 bases left between them. CDR1 LGHNA and CDR2 YSLEER come from the germline V gene. CDR3 length: 16 residues. The CDR3 loop reads CASSHNYRVTFNEQFF. The CDR3 coding sequence is TGCGCCAGCAGCCACAACTATCGCGTAACATTCAATGAGCAGTTCTTC.

The chain carries TRBV12-3 or TRBV12-4 and TRBJ2-3; 9 nucleotides agree with TRBD2. This CDR3 spans 14 amino acids. The J segment lost 3 bases and the V segment lost 7 bases, leaving 5 bases of the junction unmatched. CDR3 protein: CASIKRGETDTQYF. The CDR3 DNA sequence: TGTGCCAGCATCAAGCGGGGGGAGACAGATACGCAGTATTTT.

This clonotype came up a few times. This sequence joins TRBV6-4 and TRBJ2-5; the D gene is possibly TRBD2 (5 bases). Looked up from germline, CDR1 is MRHNA and CDR2 is SNTAGT. Trimming removed 2 bases at V and 0 bases at J, with 13 bases between. The CDR3 is 16 residues long. The DNA for the CDR3 is TGTGCCAGCAGTGACCCCGTAGAGGGCGACCAAGAGACCCAGTACTTC. This encodes CASSDPVEGDQETQYF.

V usage is TRBV7-8 and J usage is TRBJ1-1, with 8 bases aligning to TRBD1. Per germline, CDR1 SGHVS and CDR2 FQNEAQ. J gave up 5 bases and V 0 bases, and 11 bases lay outside the gene matches. This CDR3 has 17 amino acids. CDR3 region: CASSLAPDRGLRTEAFF. In DNA, the CDR3 is TGTGCCAGCAGCTTAGCGCCCGACAGGGGATTAAGGACTGAAGCTTTCTTT.

This clonotype occurred many times. The V call is TRBV6-5, the J call TRBJ2-7, with a possible D match to TRBD1 (6 bases). Looked up from germline, CDR1 is MNHEY and CDR2 is SVGAGI. V dropped 2 bases and J dropped 1 base, with 15 bases sitting between them. The CDR3 runs to 16 residues. CDR3 region: CASSYAGQNPSYEQYF. CDR3 sequence (DNA): TGTGCCAGCAGTTACGCCGGACAGAATCCGTCCTACGAGCAGTACTTC.

The chain uses TRBV5-6 and TRBJ2-3; TRBD2 aligns across 11 bases. Germline assignment: CDR1 SGHDT and CDR2 YYEEEE. The CDR3 extends over 18 amino acids. V trimming: 3 bases; J trimming: 6 bases; junction bases outside the gene matches: 15. The CDR3 is CASSSRRGSGGAVDTQYF. In DNA form, the CDR3 reads TGTGCCAGCAGCTCGAGAAGGGGTAGCGGGGGGGCCGTGGATACGCAGTATTTT. The full variable domain, rest sourced from reference TRBV5-6 and TRBJ2-3, is DAGVTQSPTHLIKTRGQQVTLRCSPKSGHDTVSWYQQALGQGPQFIFQYYEEEERQRGNFPDRFSGHQFPNYSSELNVNALLLGDSALYLCASSSRRGSGGAVDTQYFGPGTRLTVL.

This clonotype occurred many times. V usage is TRBV7-3 and J usage is TRBJ2-7, with a tentative D call TRBD2 (5 bases). V shed 2 bases and J shed 2 bases, with 13 bases lying between them. Germline-derived CDR1 and CDR2 are SGHTA and FQGTGA. CDR3 length: 15 amino acids. The CDR3 bases are TGTGCCAGCAGCTTATCACCCGGGGAACCCTACGAGCAGTACTTC. It translates to CASSLSPGEPYEQYF.

This clonotype turned up a few times. The V call is TRBV6-5, the J call TRBJ1-6; D is ambiguous. This CDR3 spans 15 amino acids. V shed 0 bases and J shed 7 bases, with 10 bases lying between them. Looked up from germline, CDR1 is MNHEY and CDR2 is SVGAGI. CDR3 residues: CASSYSWGGNSPLHF. CDR3 DNA sequence: TGTGCCAGCAGTTACTCGTGGGGTGGGAATTCACCCCTCCACTTT.

This clonotype has just a few counts. The genes are TRBV12-3 or TRBV12-4 and TRBJ2-3, with 14 nucleotides matching TRBD2. The CDR3 extends over 15 amino acids. V was clipped by 5 bases and J by 4 bases; unmatched bases: 2. CDR3 residues: CASSQTSGRADTQYF. For the CDR3, the DNA is TGTGCCAGCAGTCAGACTAGCGGGAGGGCAGATACGCAGTATTTT.

This clonotype came up a few times. J is TRBJ2-7 and V is TRBV5-1; 7 nucleotides agree with TRBD1. The CDR3 extends over 13 amino acids. Germline V gene lookup returns CDR1 SGHRS and CDR2 YFSETQ. V dropped 2 bases and J dropped 5; count of bases not matched to a gene: 4. CDR3 nucleotide sequence: TGCGCCAGCAGCTTAAGGGGGCCCGACGAGCAGTACTTC. Amino acid sequence: CASSLRGPDEQYF.

This sequence joins TRBV7-9 and TRBJ2-3; 10 positions agree with TRBD2. The CDR3 runs to 16 residues. CDR1 and CDR2 from the germline V gene are SEHNR and FQNEAQ (reference sequence). Germline trimming cut 1 base from V and 6 bases from J; bases unmatched to any gene: 7. The CDR3 coding sequence is TGTGCCAGCAGCTTAGTCGGTAGCGGGGGGATGGATACGCAGTATTTT. Protein sequence: CASSLVGSGGMDTQYF.

V usage is TRBV5-1 and J usage is TRBJ1-2, with D unresolved. Trimming removed 4 bases from V and 0 bases from J, with 13 bases in between. From germline, CDR1 is SGHRS and CDR2 YFSETQ. The CDR3 loop spans 15 amino acids. CDR3 nucleotide sequence: TGCGCCAGCAGCGGGTTATACGGGACTAACTATGGCTACACCTTC. Translation: CASSGLYGTNYGYTF. Drawing the rest from reference TRBV5-1 and TRBJ1-2, the complete variable domain is KAGVTQTPRYLIKTRGQQVTLSCSPISGHRSVSWYQQTPGQGLQFLFEYFSETQRNKGNFPGRFSGRQFSNSRSEMNVSTLELGDSALYLCASSGLYGTNYGYTFGSGTRLTVV.

This chain links TRBV12-3 or TRBV12-4 with TRBJ2-1; tentatively, D is TRBD1 (6 bases). Between the trimmed V and J ends, which lost 5 bases and 16 bases, there was a span of 15 bases. This CDR3 is 11 amino acids long. Here the CDR3 reads CASSLGHLAFF. The CDR3 DNA sequence: TGTGCCAGCAGTCTGGGACACCTTGCATTCTTC.

This sequence joins TRBV4-1 and TRBJ2-5; 7 bases line up with TRBD2. Trimming removed 8 bases from V and 4 bases from J; junction bases left unmatched: 10. CDR3 length: 14 residues. Germline V gene sequence: CDR1 MGHRA, CDR2 YSYEKL. The CDR3 DNA reads as TGCGCCAGCCTGGGGCCGGTAGCGGGAGAGACCCAGTACTTC. Translating gives CASLGPVAGETQYF.

For the CDR3, the DNA is TGCAGTGCTAGAGAGGACAAGCACTCCTACGAGCAGTACTTC. Its translation is CSAREDKHSYEQYF. The chain joins TRBV20-1 to TRBJ2-7; tentative D call: TRBD1 (5 bases). This CDR3 is built from 14 residues. The V end lost 0 bases, the J end lost 0 bases, and 9 bases lay between the germline ends. Germline CDR1 is DFQATT and CDR2 is SNEGSKA (reference sequence).

This clonotype has at least ten counts. The chain links TRBV12-3 or TRBV12-4 to TRBJ2-1, with D uncertain. The CDR3 runs to 15 residues. V was shortened by 6 bases and J by 0 bases, with 12 bases between the two germline ends. This chain's CDR3 is CASRPTPRSYNEQFF. CDR3 coding DNA: TGTGCCAGCAGGCCGACCCCCCGCTCCTACAATGAGCAGTTCTTC.

This clonotype was detected only a few times. This chain connects TRBV20-1 to TRBJ1-5; a possible D gene is TRBD1 (5 bases). Looked up from germline, CDR1 is DFQATT and CDR2 is SNEGSKA (reference sequence). V was clipped by 6 bases and J by 1 base, with 10 bases between them. CDR3 length: 13 residues. The CDR3 sequence is CSAETESNQPQHF. DNA for the CDR3: TGCAGTGCGGAGACAGAAAGCAATCAGCCCCAGCATTTT.